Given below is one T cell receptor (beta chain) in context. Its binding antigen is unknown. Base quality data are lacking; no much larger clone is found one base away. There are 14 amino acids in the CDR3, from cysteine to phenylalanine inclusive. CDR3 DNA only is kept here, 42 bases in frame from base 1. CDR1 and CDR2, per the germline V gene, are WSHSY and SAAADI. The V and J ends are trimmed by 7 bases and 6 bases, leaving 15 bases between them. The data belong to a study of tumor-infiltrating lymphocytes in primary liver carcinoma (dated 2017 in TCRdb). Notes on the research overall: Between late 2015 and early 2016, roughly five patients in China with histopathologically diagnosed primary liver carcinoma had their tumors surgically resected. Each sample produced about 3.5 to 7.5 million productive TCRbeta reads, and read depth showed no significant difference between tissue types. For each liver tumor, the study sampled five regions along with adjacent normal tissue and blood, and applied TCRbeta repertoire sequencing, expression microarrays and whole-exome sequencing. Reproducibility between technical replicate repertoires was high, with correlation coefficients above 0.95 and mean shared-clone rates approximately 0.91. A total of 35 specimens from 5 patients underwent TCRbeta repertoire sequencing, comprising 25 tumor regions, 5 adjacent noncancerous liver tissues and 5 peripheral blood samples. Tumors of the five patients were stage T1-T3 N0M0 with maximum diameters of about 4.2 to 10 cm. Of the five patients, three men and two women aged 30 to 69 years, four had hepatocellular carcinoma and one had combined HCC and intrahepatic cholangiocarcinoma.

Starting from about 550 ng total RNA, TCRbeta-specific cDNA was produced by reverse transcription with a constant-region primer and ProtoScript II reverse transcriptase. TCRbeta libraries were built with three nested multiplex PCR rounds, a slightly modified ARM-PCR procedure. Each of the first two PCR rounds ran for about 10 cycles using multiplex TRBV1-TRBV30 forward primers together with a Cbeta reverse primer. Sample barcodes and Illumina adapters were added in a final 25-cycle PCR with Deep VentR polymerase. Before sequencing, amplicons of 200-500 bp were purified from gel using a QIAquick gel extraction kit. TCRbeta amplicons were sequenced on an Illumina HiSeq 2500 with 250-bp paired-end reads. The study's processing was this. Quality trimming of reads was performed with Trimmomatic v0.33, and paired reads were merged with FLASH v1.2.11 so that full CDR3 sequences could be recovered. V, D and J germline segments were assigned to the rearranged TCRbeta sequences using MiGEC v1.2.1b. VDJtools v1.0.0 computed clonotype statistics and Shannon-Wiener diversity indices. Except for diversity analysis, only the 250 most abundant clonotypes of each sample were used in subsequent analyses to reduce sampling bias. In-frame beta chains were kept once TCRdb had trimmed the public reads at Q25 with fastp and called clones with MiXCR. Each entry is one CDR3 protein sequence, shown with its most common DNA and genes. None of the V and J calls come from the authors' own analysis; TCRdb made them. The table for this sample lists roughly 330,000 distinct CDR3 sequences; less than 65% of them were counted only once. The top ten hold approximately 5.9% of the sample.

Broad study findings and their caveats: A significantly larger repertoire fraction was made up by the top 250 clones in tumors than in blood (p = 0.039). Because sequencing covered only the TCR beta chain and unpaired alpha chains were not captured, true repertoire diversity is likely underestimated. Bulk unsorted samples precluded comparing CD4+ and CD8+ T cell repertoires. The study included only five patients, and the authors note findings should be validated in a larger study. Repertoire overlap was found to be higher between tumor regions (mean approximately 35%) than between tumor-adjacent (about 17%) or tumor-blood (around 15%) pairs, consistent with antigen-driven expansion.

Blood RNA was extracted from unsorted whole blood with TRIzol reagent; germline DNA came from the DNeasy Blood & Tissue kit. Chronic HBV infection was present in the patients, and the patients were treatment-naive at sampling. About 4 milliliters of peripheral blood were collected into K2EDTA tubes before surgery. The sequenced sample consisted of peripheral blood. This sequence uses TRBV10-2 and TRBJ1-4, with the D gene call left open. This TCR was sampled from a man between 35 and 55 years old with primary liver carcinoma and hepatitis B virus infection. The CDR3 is CASKSTLVDEKLFF. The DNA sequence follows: TGCGCCAGCAAGAGCACCCTGGTCGATGAAAAACTGTTTTTT.